This T cell receptor (beta chain) was recovered during a study of shared T cell receptors in the human thymus. From germline, CDR1 is MNHEY and CDR2 SMNVEV (reference sequence). The CDR3 contains 14 residues. The trim removed 5 bases at V and 7 bases at J, leaving 7 bases unmatched. Sequenced by immunoSEQ multiplex PCR; TCRdb stores in-frame clones only, minus some. The sample records about 380,000 clones, 95% being singletons. Material: thymocytes. This sequence was found in a human donor. The rearrangement joins TRBV27 to TRBJ1-4; the match to TRBD1 covers 7 bases. This CDR3 is CASSQRQGGEKLFF. As DNA, the CDR3 is TGTGCCAGCAGTCAACGACAGGGAGGTGAAAAACTGTTTTTT.